A selection of T cell receptor beta chains follows, all from one sample in a study of shared clonotypes between healthy human individuals. TCRdb's table, derived via immunoSEQ multiplex PCR, lists solely in-frame clones and lacks some. This table holds 2 million to 2.5 million clones, about 95% found once. Sequencing used naive CD4+ T cells sorted from blood. All receptors come from a young man in good health. CDR3s include the opening cysteine and the closing phenylalanine or tryptophan. Fields, in order: D gene, J gene, clone size, V gene, CDR3 protein, CDR3 DNA. A D gene is named only where the DNA matches it firmly. A row's size may be missing; if present it is once, few, many or a size class.

>TRBD1|TRBJ2-3|-|TRBV5-1
CASSSETGGSTDTQYF
TGCGCCAGCAGCTCCGAGACAGGGGGGAGCACAGATACGCAGTATTTT
>-|TRBJ2-1|-|TRBV6-5
CASRRGVSYNEQFF
TGTGCCAGCCGGAGGGGGGTCTCCTACAATGAGCAGTTCTTC
>TRBD2|TRBJ2-5|-|TRBV6-5
CASSYGGRKETQYF
TGTGCCAGCAGTTATGGCGGGAGGAAAGAGACCCAGTACTTC
>-|TRBJ1-5|-|TRBV27
CASSLVGGNQPQHF
TGTGCCAGCAGTTTGGTAGGGGGCAATCAGCCCCAGCATTTT
>-|TRBJ1-1|-|TRBV6-6
CASSLRTDRNTEAFF
TGTGCCAGCAGTTTGCGGACAGATAGGAACACTGAAGCTTTCTTT
>TRBD2|TRBJ2-3|-|TRBV7-2
CASSLSGSGTDTQYF
TGTGCCAGCAGCTTAAGCGGGAGCGGCACAGATACGCAGTATTTT
>-|TRBJ1-4|-|TRBV5-4
CASQPAGQSNEKLFF
TGTGCCAGTCAGCCGGCAGGACAGTCTAATGAAAAACTGTTTTTT
>-|TRBJ2-1|-|TRBV30
CAWRGYNEQFF
TGTGCCTGGCGGGGCTACAATGAGCAGTTCTTC
>TRBD1|TRBJ2-2|few|TRBV4-1
CASSRDRVRTGELFF
TGCGCCAGCAGCCGGGACAGGGTAAGGACCGGGGAGCTGTTTTTT
>-|TRBJ2-7|-|TRBV11-2
CASSSRGTNEQYF
TGTGCCAGCAGCAGCAGGGGAACCAACGAGCAGTACTTC